These 14 T cell receptor beta chains were all obtained from the same sample, sequenced in a study of early T cells in non-severe SARS-CoV-2 infection. TCRdb processed the 5' RACE reads anew with MiXCR; each CDR3 protein has one entry. The table lists around 55,000 distinct CDR3 sequences, roughly 12% of them singletons. Input material: whole blood. The receptors were gathered from an adult who was a healthcare worker with PCR-confirmed SARS-CoV-2 infection or an uninfected control (not recorded which).

This clonotype was seen a few times. The chain combines TRBV6-2 or TRBV6-3 with TRBJ2-1; perhaps D is TRBD1 or TRBD2 (7 bases each). Germline lookup yields CDR1 MNHEY and CDR2 SVGEGT. The CDR3 is 16 residues long. With 0 bases removed from V and 9 bases from J, the gap between germline ends came to 18 bases. CDR3 DNA sequence: TGTGCCAGCAGTTACTCAGCGGGACAGTTGGTTCGTGAGCAGTTCTTC. This gives the protein CASSYSAGQLVREQFF.

In DNA, the CDR3 is TGTGCCAGCAGTTCAGCTCAGGGGGCCCCTGGAAACACCATATATTTT. Protein sequence: CASSSAQGAPGNTIYF. The chain recombines TRBV6-5 with TRBJ1-3; 8 bases agree with TRBD1. The CDR3 covers 16 residues. The germline V gene has CDR1 MNHEY and CDR2 SVGAGI. V trimming: 4 bases; J trimming: 2 bases; junction bases outside the gene matches: 7.

This clonotype was seen many times. The chain joins TRBV2 to TRBJ2-2; TRBD2 agrees at 10 bases. Germline assignment: CDR1 SNHLY and CDR2 FYNNEI. Trimming cost V 6 bases and J 1 base; bases outside gene matches: 2. The CDR3 runs 15 residues. The CDR3 spells CASRRTSGNTGELFF. The CDR3 DNA sequence: TGTGCCAGCAGGAGGACTAGCGGGAACACCGGGGAGCTGTTTTTT.

This clonotype was counted only a few times. V is TRBV28 and J is TRBJ1-5; a possible D gene is TRBD1 (5 bases). The CDR3 is made up of 15 amino acids. From germline, CDR1 is MDHEN and CDR2 SYDVKM. V was pared by 5 bases and J by 3 bases, with 14 bases between. The CDR3, as DNA: TGTGCCAGCAGTAGGGACGGGGCCAACAATCAGCCCCAGCATTTT. This gives the protein CASSRDGANNQPQHF. Using reference TRBV28 and TRBJ1-5 for the parts outside the CDR3, the full variable domain is DVKVTQSSRYLVKRTGEKVFLECVQDMDHENMFWYRQDPGLGLRLIYFSYDVKMKEKGDIPEGYSVSREKKERFSLILESASTNQTSMYLCASSRDGANNQPQHFGDGTRLSIL.

The chain links TRBV7-8 to TRBJ2-3; no clear D gene. From germline, CDR1 is SGHVS and CDR2 FQNEAQ. V was trimmed by 2 bases and J by 0 bases, leaving 6 bases between them. The CDR3 loop spans 14 amino acids. The chain's CDR3 is CASSLIASTDTQYF. The CDR3 DNA reads as TGTGCCAGCAGCTTAATCGCTAGCACAGATACGCAGTATTTT.

This clonotype was observed many times. The chain combines TRBV28 with TRBJ2-2; D call uncertain. This CDR3 contains 14 residues. Germline V gives CDR1 MDHEN, CDR2 SYDVKM. V lost 8 bases to trimming and J lost 4 bases, with 14 bases between them. The CDR3 loop is CASRLRQATGELFF. The CDR3 coding sequence is TGTGCCAGCCGCCTAAGGCAGGCCACCGGGGAGCTGTTTTTT.

There are a few counts of this clonotype. This chain links TRBV28 with TRBJ1-5; a weak D match, TRBD1 (5 bases). The V gene lost 7 bases and the J gene lost 1 base, with 17 bases spanning the gap. The CDR3 loop spans 16 amino acids. Germline V gives CDR1 MDHEN, CDR2 SYDVKM. CDR3 protein: CASTYRRGPSNQPQHF. The DNA of the CDR3 is TGTGCCAGCACCTACAGGCGGGGACCGAGCAATCAGCCCCAGCATTTT.

This clonotype was picked up many times. The chain uses TRBV20-1 and TRBJ2-1; weak D call: TRBD2 (5 bases). Germline CDR1 is DFQATT and CDR2 is SNEGSKA (reference sequence). The CDR3 has 12 amino acids. Trimming shortened V by 6 bases and J by 9 bases, and 15 bases separated the two germline ends. The DNA of the CDR3 is TGCAGTGCCCTCGCTCCCGCGGGTGAGCAGTTCTTC. It codes for CSALAPAGEQFF.

A remark on this clonotype: A read error may explain this, as a much larger clone is one base away. V and J are TRBV2 and TRBJ2-7, with D possibly being TRBD1 (6 bases). The V gene lost 7 bases and the J gene lost 11 bases, with 15 bases spanning the gap. The CDR3 is 11 amino acids. Germline V gene data show CDR1 as SNHLY and CDR2 as FYNNEI. This chain's CDR3 is CASTGQTEEYF. The CDR3 nucleotides read TGTGCCAGCACCGGACAGACGGAGGAGTACTTC.

This clonotype was picked up many times. V gene TRBV24-1 combines with J gene TRBJ2-1; D gene unclear. The CDR3 runs 15 residues. V shed 0 bases and J shed 4 bases, with 9 bases lying between them. Germline V gives CDR1 KGHDR, CDR2 SFDVKD. The CDR3: CATSDLGSSYNEQFF. The CDR3 nucleotides read TGTGCCACCAGTGATTTGGGGTCCAGTTACAATGAGCAGTTCTTC.

The chain carries TRBV5-1 and TRBJ2-5; D is perhaps TRBD2 (7 bases). The germline V and J ends were trimmed by 0 bases and 0 bases, with 15 bases remaining between them. The CDR3 is 17 residues long. Germline lookup yields CDR1 SGHRS and CDR2 YFSETQ. CDR3 sequence: CASSLDAGAWNQETQYF. Written as DNA, the CDR3 is TGCGCCAGCAGCTTGGATGCGGGGGCTTGGAACCAAGAGACCCAGTACTTC. Using reference TRBV5-1 and TRBJ2-5 for the parts outside the CDR3, the full variable domain is KAGVTQTPRYLIKTRGQQVTLSCSPISGHRSVSWYQQTPGQGLQFLFEYFSETQRNKGNFPGRFSGRQFSNSRSEMNVSTLELGDSALYLCASSLDAGAWNQETQYFGPGTRLLVL.

This chain links TRBV10-3 with TRBJ2-1; the D gene is possibly TRBD1 (5 bases). The CDR3 sequence is 13 residues long. V lost 5 bases and J 10 bases, leaving 15 bases between the germline ends. Germline CDR1 and CDR2: ENHRY and SYGVKD. The CDR3 spells CAISSATRGEQFF. The CDR3 nucleotides read TGTGCCATCAGTTCCGCAACAAGGGGCGAGCAGTTCTTC.

Many counts were recorded for this clonotype. The rearrangement uses TRBV5-1 and TRBJ2-1; no clear D gene. CDR1 and CDR2 (germline): SGHRS, YFSETQ. The CDR3 loop spans 14 amino acids. Trimming removed 3 bases from V and 1 base from J, with 8 bases in between. In nucleotides, the CDR3 is TGCGCCAGCAGCTCTGGTCGGTCCTACAATGAGCAGTTCTTC. Its translation: CASSSGRSYNEQFF.

The rearrangement uses TRBV20-1 and TRBJ1-1; possibly TRBD1 for D (5 bases). Germline assignment: CDR1 DFQATT and CDR2 SNEGSKA (reference sequence). Trimming took 0 bases from V and 4 from J, leaving 18 bases between them. The CDR3 loop spans 16 amino acids. The CDR3 DNA reads TGCAGTGCTAGAGATGGGGCTCGGGGGAGGCGCACTGAAGCTTTCTTT. This codes for CSARDGARGRRTEAFF.